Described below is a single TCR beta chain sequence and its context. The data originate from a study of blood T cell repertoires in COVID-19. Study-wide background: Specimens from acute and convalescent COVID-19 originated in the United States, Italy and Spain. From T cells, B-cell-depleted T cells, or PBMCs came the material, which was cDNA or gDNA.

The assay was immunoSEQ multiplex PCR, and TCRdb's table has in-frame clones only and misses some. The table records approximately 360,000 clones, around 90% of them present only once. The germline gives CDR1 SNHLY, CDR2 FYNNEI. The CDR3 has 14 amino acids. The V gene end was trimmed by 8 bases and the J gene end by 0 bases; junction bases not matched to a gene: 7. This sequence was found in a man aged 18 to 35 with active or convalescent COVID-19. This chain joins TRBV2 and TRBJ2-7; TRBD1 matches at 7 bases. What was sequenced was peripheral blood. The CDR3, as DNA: TGTGCCAGCTCCGACGGGGACAGCTCCTACGAGCAGTACTTC. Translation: CASSDGDSSYEQYF. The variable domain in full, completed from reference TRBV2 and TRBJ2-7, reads EPEVTQTPSHQVTQMGQEVILRCVPISNHLYFYWYRQILGQKVEFLVSFYNNEISEKSEIFDDQFSVERPDGSNFTLKIRSTKLEDSAMYFCASSDGDSSYEQYFGPGTRLTVT.